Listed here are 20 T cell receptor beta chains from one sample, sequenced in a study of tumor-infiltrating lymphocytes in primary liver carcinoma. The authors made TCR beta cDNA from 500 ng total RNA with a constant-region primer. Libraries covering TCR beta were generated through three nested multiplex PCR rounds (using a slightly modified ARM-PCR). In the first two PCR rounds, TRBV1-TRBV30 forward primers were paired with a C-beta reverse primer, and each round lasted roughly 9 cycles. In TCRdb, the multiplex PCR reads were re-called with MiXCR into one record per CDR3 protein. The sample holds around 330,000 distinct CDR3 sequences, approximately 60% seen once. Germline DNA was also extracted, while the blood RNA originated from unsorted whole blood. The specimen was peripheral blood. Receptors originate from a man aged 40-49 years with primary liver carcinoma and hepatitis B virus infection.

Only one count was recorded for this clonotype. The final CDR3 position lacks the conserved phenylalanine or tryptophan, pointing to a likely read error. The CDR3 coding sequence is TGTGCCAGCAGCCCCATAGCGGGAACGTATTACAACGAGCAGTTCTTA. Amino acids: CASSPIAGTYYNEQFL. This sequence joins TRBV11-1 and TRBJ2-1, with 8 bases matching TRBD2. Per germline, CDR1 SGHAT and CDR2 FQDESV (reference sequence). This CDR3 spans 16 amino acids.

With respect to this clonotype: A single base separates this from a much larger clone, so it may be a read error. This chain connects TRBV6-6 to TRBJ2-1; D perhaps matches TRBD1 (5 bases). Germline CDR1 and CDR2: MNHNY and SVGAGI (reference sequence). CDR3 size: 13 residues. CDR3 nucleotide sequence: TGTGCCAGCAGTTACGCAGGACACAATGAGCAGTCCTTC. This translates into CASSYAGHNEQSF.

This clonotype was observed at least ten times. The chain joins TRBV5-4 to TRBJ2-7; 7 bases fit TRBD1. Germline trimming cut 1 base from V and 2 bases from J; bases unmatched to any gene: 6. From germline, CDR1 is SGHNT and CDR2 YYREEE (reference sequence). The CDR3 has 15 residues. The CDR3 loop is CASSLTLDRAYEQYF. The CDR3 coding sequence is TGTGCCAGCAGCTTGACCCTCGACAGGGCCTACGAGCAGTACTTC.

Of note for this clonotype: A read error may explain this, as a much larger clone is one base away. The CDR3 protein is CASSLASGSREQSF. For the CDR3, the DNA is TGCGCCAGCAGCTTGGCCTCAGGGTCCCGTGAGCAGTCCTTC. This chain links TRBV5-1 with TRBJ2-5, with D possibly TRBD1 on 5 matching bases. CDR3 length: 14 residues. Germline V gene lookup returns CDR1 SGHRS and CDR2 YFSETQ.

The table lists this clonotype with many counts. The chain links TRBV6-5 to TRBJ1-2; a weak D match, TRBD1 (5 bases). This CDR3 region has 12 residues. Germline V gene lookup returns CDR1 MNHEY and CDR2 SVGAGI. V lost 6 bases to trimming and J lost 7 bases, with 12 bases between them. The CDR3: CASSGQGSGYTF. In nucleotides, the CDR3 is TGTGCCAGCAGCGGGCAGGGATCTGGCTACACCTTC.

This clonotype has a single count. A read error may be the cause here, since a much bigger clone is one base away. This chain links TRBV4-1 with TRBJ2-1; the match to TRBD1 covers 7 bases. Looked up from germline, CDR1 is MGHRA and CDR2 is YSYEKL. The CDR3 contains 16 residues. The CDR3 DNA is TGCGCCAGCAGCCTCTTTAGGGACAGCTCCTACAATGAGCAGTCCTTC. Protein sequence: CASSLFRDSSYNEQSF.

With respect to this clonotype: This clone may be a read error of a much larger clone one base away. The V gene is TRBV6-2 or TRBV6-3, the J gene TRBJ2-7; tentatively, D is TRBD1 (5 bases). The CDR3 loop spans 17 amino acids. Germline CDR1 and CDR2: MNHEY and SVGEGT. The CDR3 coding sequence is TGTGTCAGCAGTTACTCCATTCGAGGCAGGGAATTCTACGAGCAGTACTTC. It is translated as CVSSYSIRGREFYEQYF.

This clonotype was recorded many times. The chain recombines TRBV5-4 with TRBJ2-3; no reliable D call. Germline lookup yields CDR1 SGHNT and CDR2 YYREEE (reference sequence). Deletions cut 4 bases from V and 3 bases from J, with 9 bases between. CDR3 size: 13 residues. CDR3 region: CASSLTPTDTQYF. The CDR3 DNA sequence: TGTGCCAGCAGCCTCACCCCTACAGATACGCAGTATTTT.

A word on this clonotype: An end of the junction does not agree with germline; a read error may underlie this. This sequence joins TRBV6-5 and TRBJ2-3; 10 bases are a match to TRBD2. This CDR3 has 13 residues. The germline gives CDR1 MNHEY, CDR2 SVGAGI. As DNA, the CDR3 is TGTGTCAGCAAGAGCGGGAGGGTGGATACGCAGTATTTT. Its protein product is CVSKSGRVDTQYF.

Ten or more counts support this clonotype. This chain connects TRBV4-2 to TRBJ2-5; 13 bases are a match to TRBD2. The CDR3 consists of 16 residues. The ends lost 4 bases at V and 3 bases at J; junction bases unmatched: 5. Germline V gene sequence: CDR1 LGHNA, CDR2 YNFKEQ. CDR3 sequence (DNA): TGTGCCAGCAGCCGGGGACTAGCGGGACTTAAAGAGACCCAGTACTTC. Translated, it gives CASSRGLAGLKETQYF.

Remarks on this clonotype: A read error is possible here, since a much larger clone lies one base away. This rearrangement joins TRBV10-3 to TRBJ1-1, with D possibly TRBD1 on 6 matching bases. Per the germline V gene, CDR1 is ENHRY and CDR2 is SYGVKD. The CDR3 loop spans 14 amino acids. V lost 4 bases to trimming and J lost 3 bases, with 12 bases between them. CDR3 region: CAISVQGGYTEAFF. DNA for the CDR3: TGTGCCATCAGTGTACAGGGAGGCTACACTGAAGCTTTCTTT.

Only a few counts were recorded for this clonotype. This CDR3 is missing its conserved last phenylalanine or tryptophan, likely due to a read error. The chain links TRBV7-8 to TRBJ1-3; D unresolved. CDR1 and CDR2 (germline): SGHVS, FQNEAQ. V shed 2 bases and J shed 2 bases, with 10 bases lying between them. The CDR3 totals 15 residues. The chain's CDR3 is CASSLLVQTGNTIYS. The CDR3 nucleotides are TGTGCCAGCAGCTTATTGGTGCAGACTGGAAACACCATATATTCT.

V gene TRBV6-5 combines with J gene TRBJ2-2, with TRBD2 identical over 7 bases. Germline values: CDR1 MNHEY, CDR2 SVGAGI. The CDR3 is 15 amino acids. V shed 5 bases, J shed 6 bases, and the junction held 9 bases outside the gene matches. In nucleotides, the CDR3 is TGTGCCAGCAGTAGGACTAGTCCCTCCTCCGGGGAGCTGTTTTTT. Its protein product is CASSRTSPSSGELFF.

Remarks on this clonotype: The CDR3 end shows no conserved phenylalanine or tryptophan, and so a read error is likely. CDR3 nucleotide sequence: TGTACCAGCAGTTACTCTTATCTCGGCGGGGGAGTCAATGAGCAGTTCATC. Its translation is CTSSYSYLGGGVNEQFI. This chain links TRBV6-5 with TRBJ2-1; the match to TRBD2 covers 7 bases. The germline CDR1 and CDR2 sequences are MNHEY and SVGAGI. This CDR3 is built from 17 residues.

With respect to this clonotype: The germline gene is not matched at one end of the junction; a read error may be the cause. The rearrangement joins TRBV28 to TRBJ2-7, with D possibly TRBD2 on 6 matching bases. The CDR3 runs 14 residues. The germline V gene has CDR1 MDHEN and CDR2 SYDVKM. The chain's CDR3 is CASSFAGFSYERYF. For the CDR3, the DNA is TGTGCCAGCAGTTTTGCGGGATTTTCCTACGAGCGGTACTTC.

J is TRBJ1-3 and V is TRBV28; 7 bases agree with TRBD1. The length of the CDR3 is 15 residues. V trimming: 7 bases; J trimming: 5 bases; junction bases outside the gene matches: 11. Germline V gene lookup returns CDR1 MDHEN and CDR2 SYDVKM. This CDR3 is CASKQQGGGRNTIYF. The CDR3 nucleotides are TGTGCCAGCAAGCAGCAGGGGGGTGGAAGAAACACCATATATTTT.

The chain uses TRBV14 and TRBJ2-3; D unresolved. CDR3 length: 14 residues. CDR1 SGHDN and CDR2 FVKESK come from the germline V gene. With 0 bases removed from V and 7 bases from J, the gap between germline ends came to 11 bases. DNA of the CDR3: TGTGCCAGCAGCCAAGACGCAGGTTATTATACGCAGTATTTT. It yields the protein CASSQDAGYYTQYF.

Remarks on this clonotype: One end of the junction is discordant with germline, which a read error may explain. The CDR3 loop is CASSLVGGSSYNDQFF. CDR3 in DNA: TGTGCCAGCAGCTTAGTTGGCGGTAGCTCCTACAATGACCAGTTCTTC. The V call is TRBV7-8, the J call TRBJ2-1; D unresolved. The germline V gene encodes CDR1 SGHVS and CDR2 FQNEAQ. The CDR3 extends over 16 amino acids.

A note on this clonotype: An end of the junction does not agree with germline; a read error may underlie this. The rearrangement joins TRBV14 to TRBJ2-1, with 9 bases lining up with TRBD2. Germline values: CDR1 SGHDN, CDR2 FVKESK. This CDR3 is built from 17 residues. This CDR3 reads CDSSQDLAGAVKNEQFF. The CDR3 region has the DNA TGTGACAGCAGCCAAGATTTAGCGGGAGCGGTTAAGAATGAGCAGTTCTTC.

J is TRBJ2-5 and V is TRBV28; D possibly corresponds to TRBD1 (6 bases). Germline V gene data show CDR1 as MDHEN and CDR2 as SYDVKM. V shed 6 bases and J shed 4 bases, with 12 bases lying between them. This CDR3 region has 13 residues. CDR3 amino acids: CASSLGHGETQYF. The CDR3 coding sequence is TGTGCCAGCAGCCTGGGACACGGAGAGACCCAGTACTTC.